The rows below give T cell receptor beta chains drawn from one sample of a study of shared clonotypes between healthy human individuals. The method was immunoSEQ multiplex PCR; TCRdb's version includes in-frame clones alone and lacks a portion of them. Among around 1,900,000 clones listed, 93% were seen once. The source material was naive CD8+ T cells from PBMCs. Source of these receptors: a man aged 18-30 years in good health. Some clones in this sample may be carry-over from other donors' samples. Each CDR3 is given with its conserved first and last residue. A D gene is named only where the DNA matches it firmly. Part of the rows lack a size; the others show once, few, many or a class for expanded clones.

cdr3_nt: TGTGCCAGCAGCAGAGACGTCAAATACGAGCAGTACTTC
cdr3_aa: CASSRDVKYEQYF
clone_size: .
d_call: .
v_call: TRBV7-9
j_call: TRBJ2-7

cdr3_nt: TGTGCCAGTAACCACAGGGGTTACAATGAGCAGTTCTTC
cdr3_aa: CASNHRGYNEQFF
clone_size: .
d_call: TRBD1
v_call: TRBV19
j_call: TRBJ2-1

cdr3_nt: TGTGCCAGCAGCCGCTCCCGGGGGGTAGAGACCCAGTACTTC
cdr3_aa: CASSRSRGVETQYF
clone_size: .
d_call: TRBD2
v_call: TRBV7-2
j_call: TRBJ2-5

cdr3_nt: TGTGCCAGCAGCCTGCGGGGGTATGGCTACACCTTC
cdr3_aa: CASSLRGYGYTF
clone_size: .
d_call: .
v_call: TRBV11-2
j_call: TRBJ1-2

cdr3_nt: TGTGCCAGCAGCTTATATCAGGGGCGGGGTGGCACTGAAGCTTTCTTT
cdr3_aa: CASSLYQGRGGTEAFF
clone_size: .
d_call: .
v_call: TRBV11-2
j_call: TRBJ1-1

cdr3_nt: TGTGCCAGCAGACTAGCGGGAGGTGACTACGAGCAGTACTTC
cdr3_aa: CASRLAGGDYEQYF
clone_size: .
d_call: TRBD2
v_call: TRBV27
j_call: TRBJ2-7

cdr3_nt: TGTGCCAGTAGTTTGGCGGGAGAGGGTGAGCAGTACTTC
cdr3_aa: CASSLAGEGEQYF
clone_size: .
d_call: TRBD2
v_call: TRBV19
j_call: TRBJ2-7

cdr3_nt: TGCGCCAGCAGTGAGCCAGCCGACAGCTCCTACGAGCAGTACTTC
cdr3_aa: CASSEPADSSYEQYF
clone_size: .
d_call: .
v_call: TRBV10-2
j_call: TRBJ2-7

cdr3_nt: TGTGCCAGTAGTGTTTTACAGGGGGCAACCTACAATGAGCAGTTCTTC
cdr3_aa: CASSVLQGATYNEQFF
clone_size: .
d_call: TRBD1
v_call: TRBV19
j_call: TRBJ2-1

cdr3_nt: TGTGCCAGTAACACCGGGGGGGGATCTCAGCCCCAGCATTTT
cdr3_aa: CASNTGGGSQPQHF
clone_size: once
d_call: .
v_call: TRBV19
j_call: TRBJ1-5

cdr3_nt: TGTGCCAGCAGTTTAGACGGGGGCCTTAAAAACATTCAGTACTTC
cdr3_aa: CASSLDGGLKNIQYF
clone_size: .
d_call: .
v_call: TRBV27
j_call: TRBJ2-4

cdr3_nt: TGCGCCAGCAGCCAAGAATTCGAAGGACATGAGCAGTTCTTC
cdr3_aa: CASSQEFEGHEQFF
clone_size: .
d_call: .
v_call: TRBV4-1
j_call: TRBJ2-1

cdr3_nt: TGTGCCAGCACAACCTTTGGGTTTCGCACTGAAGCTTTCTTT
cdr3_aa: CASTTFGFRTEAFF
clone_size: .
d_call: .
v_call: TRBV28
j_call: TRBJ1-1

cdr3_nt: TGTGCCAGTAGTATTCGGGGCGGTGAGCAGTTCTTC
cdr3_aa: CASSIRGGEQFF
clone_size: .
d_call: .
v_call: TRBV19
j_call: TRBJ2-1

cdr3_nt: TGTGCCAGCAGCGTAGACAGCAGCCGCTCCTACGAGCAGTACTTC
cdr3_aa: CASSVDSSRSYEQYF
clone_size: .
d_call: .
v_call: TRBV6-5
j_call: TRBJ2-7

cdr3_nt: TGTGCCAGCAGCTTTGGACGCGAGGGACAGACCCAGTACTTC
cdr3_aa: CASSFGREGQTQYF
clone_size: .
d_call: .
v_call: TRBV7-9
j_call: TRBJ2-5

cdr3_nt: TGTGCCAGCAGGGACAGGGGAACCGAGCAGTACTTC
cdr3_aa: CASRDRGTEQYF
clone_size: .
d_call: TRBD1
v_call: TRBV6-5
j_call: TRBJ2-7

cdr3_nt: TGTGCCAGCGAGACGGGTGAGGGGAAGGTGGATACGCAGTATTTT
cdr3_aa: CASETGEGKVDTQYF
clone_size: .
d_call: .
v_call: TRBV2
j_call: TRBJ2-3

cdr3_nt: TGCGCCAGCAGCCAGAGACTAGCGGGAGAATTTAAGAACTACGAGCAGTACTTC
cdr3_aa: CASSQRLAGEFKNYEQYF
clone_size: .
d_call: TRBD2
v_call: TRBV4-1
j_call: TRBJ2-7

cdr3_nt: TGCGCCAGCAGCGACTACTACGAGCAGTACTTC
cdr3_aa: CASSDYYEQYF
clone_size: .
d_call: .
v_call: TRBV5-1
j_call: TRBJ2-7

cdr3_nt: TGTGCCAGTAGTTCAAGGACACTTGCAACTAATGAAAAACTGTTTTTT
cdr3_aa: CASSSRTLATNEKLFF
clone_size: .
d_call: .
v_call: TRBV19
j_call: TRBJ1-4

cdr3_nt: TGTGCCAGCAGCACGGGTCGTCTAGCGGGAGGGCCTTCCGGGGAGCTGTTTTTT
cdr3_aa: CASSTGRLAGGPSGELFF
clone_size: .
d_call: TRBD2
v_call: TRBV27
j_call: TRBJ2-2

cdr3_nt: TGTGCCAGCAGCCTCCCGGGGGATGCCTACGAGCAGTACTTC
cdr3_aa: CASSLPGDAYEQYF
clone_size: .
d_call: .
v_call: TRBV7-8
j_call: TRBJ2-7

cdr3_nt: TGTGCCAGCAGCTTAGAAGCTTTTAGCACAGATACGCAGTATTTT
cdr3_aa: CASSLEAFSTDTQYF
clone_size: .
d_call: .
v_call: TRBV7-2
j_call: TRBJ2-3

cdr3_nt: TGCGCCAGCAGCCACGATCTCGATTCCAAAAACATTCAGTACTTC
cdr3_aa: CASSHDLDSKNIQYF
clone_size: .
d_call: .
v_call: TRBV4-3
j_call: TRBJ2-4

cdr3_nt: TGTGCCAGCAGTTCGGGACAGGGGGAGGTCAATCAGCCCCAGCATTTT
cdr3_aa: CASSSGQGEVNQPQHF
clone_size: .
d_call: TRBD1
v_call: TRBV27
j_call: TRBJ1-5

cdr3_nt: TGTGCCAGCAGTACTAGCGGGAGTTACTACGAGCAGTACTTC
cdr3_aa: CASSTSGSYYEQYF
clone_size: .
d_call: TRBD2
v_call: TRBV6-1
j_call: TRBJ2-7

cdr3_nt: TGTGCCAGCAGCTTAACTTCCCATCGGGGGCAGTACTTC
cdr3_aa: CASSLTSHRGQYF
clone_size: .
d_call: .
v_call: TRBV11-2
j_call: TRBJ2-7

cdr3_nt: TGTGCCACCAGCCCCCCGGCCCATCCCTATGGCTACACCTTC
cdr3_aa: CATSPPAHPYGYTF
clone_size: once
d_call: .
v_call: TRBV15
j_call: TRBJ1-2

cdr3_nt: TGTGCCTGGAGTGGAGGACAGGTTGATGGCTACACCTTC
cdr3_aa: CAWSGGQVDGYTF
clone_size: .
d_call: TRBD1
v_call: TRBV30
j_call: TRBJ1-2

cdr3_nt: TGTGCCAGCAGCTTAAGTTCCGGGGCCGGAGAGCAGTACTTC
cdr3_aa: CASSLSSGAGEQYF
clone_size: .
d_call: .
v_call: TRBV7-9
j_call: TRBJ2-7

cdr3_nt: TGTGCCAGCAGTTCGACAGTCGCCTACGAGCAGTACTTC
cdr3_aa: CASSSTVAYEQYF
clone_size: .
d_call: .
v_call: TRBV6-6
j_call: TRBJ2-7

cdr3_nt: TGTGCCAGCCAAACTAACTGGGCCGGGGAGCTGTTTTTT
cdr3_aa: CASQTNWAGELFF
clone_size: .
d_call: .
v_call: TRBV9
j_call: TRBJ2-2

cdr3_nt: TGTGCCAGCAGCCAAGGTGGGGGGGGACTAGCGGGAAGCGAGCAGTACTTC
cdr3_aa: CASSQGGGGLAGSEQYF
clone_size: .
d_call: TRBD2
v_call: TRBV11-2
j_call: TRBJ2-7

cdr3_nt: TGTGCCAGCAGCTCCGGGGGGTATCAGCCCCAGCATTTT
cdr3_aa: CASSSGGYQPQHF
clone_size: .
d_call: .
v_call: TRBV6-6
j_call: TRBJ1-5

cdr3_nt: TGTGCCAGCAGCTTAGGGAAAAAACTGTTTTTT
cdr3_aa: CASSLGKKLFF
clone_size: .
d_call: .
v_call: TRBV7-9
j_call: TRBJ1-4

cdr3_nt: TGTGCCAGCAGTCGGGACTCCAATGAGCAGTTCTTC
cdr3_aa: CASSRDSNEQFF
clone_size: .
d_call: .
v_call: TRBV28
j_call: TRBJ2-1

cdr3_nt: TGTGCCAGCAGCTTCCGGACTAGTTCCTACGAGCAGTACTTC
cdr3_aa: CASSFRTSSYEQYF
clone_size: .
d_call: TRBD2
v_call: TRBV13
j_call: TRBJ2-7

cdr3_nt: TGTGCCAGCACCCCCCGGACCTCATCCCCTTCCGAGCAGTACTTC
cdr3_aa: CASTPRTSSPSEQYF
clone_size: .
d_call: .
v_call: TRBV28
j_call: TRBJ2-7

cdr3_nt: TGTGCCAGTAGTAAGGGGGCTGGAAACACCATATATTTT
cdr3_aa: CASSKGAGNTIYF
clone_size: .
d_call: .
v_call: TRBV19
j_call: TRBJ1-3

cdr3_nt: TGTGCCAGCAGCCTCCGGGGGTCTGGAAACACCATATATTTT
cdr3_aa: CASSLRGSGNTIYF
clone_size: .
d_call: .
v_call: TRBV7-2
j_call: TRBJ1-3

cdr3_nt: TGTGCCAGCAGCTCGTGGACGGATCCCCCTTACAATGAGCAGTTCTTC
cdr3_aa: CASSSWTDPPYNEQFF
clone_size: .
d_call: .
v_call: TRBV7-9
j_call: TRBJ2-1

cdr3_nt: TGTGCCAGTAGTCCCCTAGCGGGCACCTACGAGCAGTACTTC
cdr3_aa: CASSPLAGTYEQYF
clone_size: .
d_call: TRBD2
v_call: TRBV19
j_call: TRBJ2-7

cdr3_nt: TGTGCCAGCAGCTCGTGGACAGGGAAAGGGTATGGCTACACCTTC
cdr3_aa: CASSSWTGKGYGYTF
clone_size: once
d_call: TRBD1
v_call: TRBV7-9
j_call: TRBJ1-2

cdr3_nt: TGCAGCCGTTGGGACGGGGGTAGGAACGAGCAGTACTTC
cdr3_aa: CSRWDGGRNEQYF
clone_size: .
d_call: .
v_call: TRBV29-1
j_call: TRBJ2-7

cdr3_nt: TGTGCCAGCAGCGATGGACTAGCGATACTCCAAGAGACCCAGTACTTC
cdr3_aa: CASSDGLAILQETQYF
clone_size: .
d_call: TRBD2
v_call: TRBV7-2
j_call: TRBJ2-5

cdr3_nt: TGTGCCAGCAGCTTAGGCCGGCCGGCGAACACTGAAGCTTTCTTT
cdr3_aa: CASSLGRPANTEAFF
clone_size: once
d_call: .
v_call: TRBV13
j_call: TRBJ1-1

cdr3_nt: TGTGCCAGCTCCCCTATTGGCGAAAACACCGGGGAGCTGTTTTTT
cdr3_aa: CASSPIGENTGELFF
clone_size: .
d_call: .
v_call: TRBV25-1
j_call: TRBJ2-2

cdr3_nt: TGTGCCAGCAGTCGCGCAAATGAAAAACTGTTTTTT
cdr3_aa: CASSRANEKLFF
clone_size: .
d_call: .
v_call: TRBV7-9
j_call: TRBJ1-4

cdr3_nt: TGCAGCGTAGACAACAGGGGTCCAGAGACCCAGTACTTC
cdr3_aa: CSVDNRGPETQYF
clone_size: .
d_call: TRBD1
v_call: TRBV29-1
j_call: TRBJ2-5

cdr3_nt: TGCAGCGGGACCCTGGGGGAGACCCAGTACTTC
cdr3_aa: CSGTLGETQYF
clone_size: few
d_call: .
v_call: TRBV29-1
j_call: TRBJ2-5

cdr3_nt: TGCGCCAGCAGCTTGGGGGCGCTCAATGAGCAGTTCTTC
cdr3_aa: CASSLGALNEQFF
clone_size: once
d_call: .
v_call: TRBV5-1
j_call: TRBJ2-1

cdr3_nt: TGTGCCAGTAGTATAGATGGCTGGGGGCGCGAGGGTCATCAGCCCCAGCATTTT
cdr3_aa: CASSIDGWGREGHQPQHF
clone_size: .
d_call: .
v_call: TRBV19
j_call: TRBJ1-5

cdr3_nt: TGCGCCAGCAGCTTGGTTCTAGAGTTAGATACGCAGTATTTT
cdr3_aa: CASSLVLELDTQYF
clone_size: .
d_call: .
v_call: TRBV5-1
j_call: TRBJ2-3

cdr3_nt: TGTGCCAGCAGTGAATATGGACAGGGGAGCGATGAGCAGTTCTTC
cdr3_aa: CASSEYGQGSDEQFF
clone_size: .
d_call: TRBD1
v_call: TRBV25-1
j_call: TRBJ2-1

cdr3_nt: TGTGCCAGCAGTTTATGGGGGGCTAACTATGGCTACACCTTC
cdr3_aa: CASSLWGANYGYTF
clone_size: .
d_call: .
v_call: TRBV28
j_call: TRBJ1-2

cdr3_nt: TGTGCCAGCAGCCAAACCACGGTTATCACAGATACGCAGTATTTT
cdr3_aa: CASSQTTVITDTQYF
clone_size: .
d_call: .
v_call: TRBV14
j_call: TRBJ2-3

cdr3_nt: TGCGCCAGCAGCTGGGGGACAGGCTCCTACGAGCAGTACTTC
cdr3_aa: CASSWGTGSYEQYF
clone_size: .
d_call: TRBD1
v_call: TRBV5-1
j_call: TRBJ2-7

cdr3_nt: TGTGCCAGCAGTGAAAACGTATTATGGGGGGGAAGCAATCAGCCCCAGCATTTT
cdr3_aa: CASSENVLWGGSNQPQHF
clone_size: .
d_call: .
v_call: TRBV6-1
j_call: TRBJ1-5

cdr3_nt: TGCGCCAGCAGCATCGGACAGGGACCATTACCCCGCCCTAATGAAAAACTGTTTTTT
cdr3_aa: CASSIGQGPLPRPNEKLFF
clone_size: .
d_call: TRBD1
v_call: TRBV4-1
j_call: TRBJ1-4